The T cell receptor (beta chain) under discussion was sequenced for a study of shared clonotypes between healthy human individuals. Turning to the study itself: The plates for each donor numbered three CD4 naive, three CD4 memory, two CD8 naive and one CD8 memory. Study-level points and caveats: Of the naive CD4 clonotypes, about 5% were shared across a handful of donors.

The germline CDR1 and CDR2 sequences are MNHEY and SMNVEV (reference sequence). CDR3 length equals 13 residues. Trimming shortened V by 2 bases and J by 5 bases, and 9 bases separated the two germline ends. To note about this clone: Its antigen remains unidentified.

Profiling relied on immunoSEQ multiplex PCR, and the TCRdb table lists in-frame clones only, not all of them. The sample carries roughly 1,000,000 clones, 70% to 80% recorded once. The origin of this receptor is a young man in good health. Some clones in this sample may be carry-over from other donors' samples. This chain joins TRBV27 and TRBJ2-5, with D perhaps matching TRBD2 (5 bases). Sequenced: memory CD4+ T cells from PBMCs. The subset is: CD45RA-negative fraction. DNA for the CDR3: TGTGCCAGCAGTTTACTAGCCTGGGAGACCCAGTACTTC. Its translation is CASSLLAWETQYF.